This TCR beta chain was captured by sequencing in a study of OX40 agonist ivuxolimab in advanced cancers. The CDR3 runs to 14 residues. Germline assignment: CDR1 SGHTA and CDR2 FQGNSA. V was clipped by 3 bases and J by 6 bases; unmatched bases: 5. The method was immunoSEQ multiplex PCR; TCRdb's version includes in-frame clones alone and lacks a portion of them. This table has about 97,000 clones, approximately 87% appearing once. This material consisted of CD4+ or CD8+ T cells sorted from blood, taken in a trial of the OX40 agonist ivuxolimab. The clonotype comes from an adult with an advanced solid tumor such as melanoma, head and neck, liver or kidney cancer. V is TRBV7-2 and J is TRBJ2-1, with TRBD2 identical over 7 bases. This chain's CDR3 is CASSFRVAGNEQFF. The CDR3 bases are TGTGCCAGCAGCTTTAGGGTAGCGGGCAATGAGCAGTTCTTC.